This TCR beta chain was found in a study of blood T cells in healthy people across ages. Study-level results: No conclusive comparison of naive versus antigen-experienced cells was possible with unsorted PBMCs.

A second PCR, run for about 7 to 12 cycles, used a sample-barcoded 5' primer plus a J-beta primer mix. Each cDNA molecule carried a tag from a template-switch adaptor that contained 12 random nucleotides. The study obtained at least 3 million CDR3-containing paired-end reads from every sample. TCRdb reanalysed the 5' RACE reads using MiXCR and keeps one entry per CDR3 protein. The table has some 670,000 distinct CDR3 sequences, 52% seen once; the top ten hold roughly 14%. There are many counts of this clonotype. Antigen: not known. Extraction yielded at least 6 micrograms of total RNA per sample. Germline V gives CDR1 SNHLY, CDR2 FYNNEI. Trimming cost V 4 bases and J 4 bases, with 6 bases left between them. The length of the CDR3 is 12 residues.

The receptor's source is a woman older than 75 in good health. Sequences were obtained from blood. The V call is TRBV2, the J call TRBJ2-3; possibly TRBD1 or TRBD2 for D (5 bases each). The CDR3 spells CASSVGADTQYF. The DNA of the CDR3 is TGTGCCAGCAGTGTGGGGGCAGATACGCAGTATTTT.